Below are 5 T cell receptor beta chains sequenced from a single sample in a study of T cell responses to AZD1222 COVID-19 vaccine. Generated by immunoSEQ multiplex PCR, the TCRdb table keeps only in-frame clones and is missing some. Counted here are 100,000 to 150,000 clones, about 89% occurring once; the ten biggest clones make up about 1.6%. The starting material was peripheral blood, obtained on day 0 of AZD1222 vaccination. These receptors all stem from an adult in good health.

This sequence joins TRBV5-1 and TRBJ2-5, with a tentative D call TRBD2 (5 bases). CDR1 is SGHRS and CDR2 is YFSETQ in the germline V gene. The length of the CDR3 is 15 residues. Trimming removed 1 base at V and 2 bases at J, with 12 bases between. The CDR3 DNA sequence: TGCGCCAGCAGCTTGATGAGGGCAGCTCAAGAGACCCAGTACTTC. Protein: CASSLMRAAQETQYF.

The rearrangement links TRBV7-2 to TRBJ2-3, with 8 bases aligning to TRBD2. Germline V gene data show CDR1 as SGHTA and CDR2 as FQGNSA. The CDR3 is 16 amino acids. Trimming at V came to 3 bases and at J to 5 bases, leaving 10 bases not matched to a gene. In DNA form, the CDR3 reads TGTGCCAGCAGCTTCAAGGCGGGAGGACCCTTAGATACGCAGTATTTT. Amino acid sequence: CASSFKAGGPLDTQYF.

J is TRBJ1-2 and V is TRBV13, with a tentative D call TRBD1 (5 bases). CDR3 size: 14 residues. The V end lost 5 bases, the J end lost 3 bases, and 13 bases lay between the germline ends. Germline V CDR1 and CDR2: PRHDT, FYEKMQ (reference sequence). The CDR3 loop reads CASSRGDLDYGYTF. The CDR3 nucleotides read TGTGCCAGCAGCCGCGGGGACTTAGACTATGGCTACACCTTC.

The rearrangement uses TRBV29-1 and TRBJ2-1; D unclear. The V and J ends lost 0 bases and 6 bases respectively, with 12 bases between them. This CDR3 comprises 14 residues. The V gene's germline CDR1 is SQVTM and CDR2 ANQGSEA. Written as DNA, the CDR3 is TGCAGCGTTGAAGAATCTTTAGCCTTCAATGAGCAGTTCTTC. Translating it yields CSVEESLAFNEQFF.

The V call is TRBV27, the J call TRBJ1-2; D not certain. Germline-derived CDR1 and CDR2 are MNHEY and SMNVEV (reference sequence). CDR3 length: 14 residues. The ends were cut back, 5 bases at V and 5 bases at J, with 15 bases in the middle. CDR3 residues: CASSVAGSGYGYTF. For the CDR3, the DNA is TGTGCCAGCAGTGTTGCGGGGAGTGGATATGGCTACACCTTC.